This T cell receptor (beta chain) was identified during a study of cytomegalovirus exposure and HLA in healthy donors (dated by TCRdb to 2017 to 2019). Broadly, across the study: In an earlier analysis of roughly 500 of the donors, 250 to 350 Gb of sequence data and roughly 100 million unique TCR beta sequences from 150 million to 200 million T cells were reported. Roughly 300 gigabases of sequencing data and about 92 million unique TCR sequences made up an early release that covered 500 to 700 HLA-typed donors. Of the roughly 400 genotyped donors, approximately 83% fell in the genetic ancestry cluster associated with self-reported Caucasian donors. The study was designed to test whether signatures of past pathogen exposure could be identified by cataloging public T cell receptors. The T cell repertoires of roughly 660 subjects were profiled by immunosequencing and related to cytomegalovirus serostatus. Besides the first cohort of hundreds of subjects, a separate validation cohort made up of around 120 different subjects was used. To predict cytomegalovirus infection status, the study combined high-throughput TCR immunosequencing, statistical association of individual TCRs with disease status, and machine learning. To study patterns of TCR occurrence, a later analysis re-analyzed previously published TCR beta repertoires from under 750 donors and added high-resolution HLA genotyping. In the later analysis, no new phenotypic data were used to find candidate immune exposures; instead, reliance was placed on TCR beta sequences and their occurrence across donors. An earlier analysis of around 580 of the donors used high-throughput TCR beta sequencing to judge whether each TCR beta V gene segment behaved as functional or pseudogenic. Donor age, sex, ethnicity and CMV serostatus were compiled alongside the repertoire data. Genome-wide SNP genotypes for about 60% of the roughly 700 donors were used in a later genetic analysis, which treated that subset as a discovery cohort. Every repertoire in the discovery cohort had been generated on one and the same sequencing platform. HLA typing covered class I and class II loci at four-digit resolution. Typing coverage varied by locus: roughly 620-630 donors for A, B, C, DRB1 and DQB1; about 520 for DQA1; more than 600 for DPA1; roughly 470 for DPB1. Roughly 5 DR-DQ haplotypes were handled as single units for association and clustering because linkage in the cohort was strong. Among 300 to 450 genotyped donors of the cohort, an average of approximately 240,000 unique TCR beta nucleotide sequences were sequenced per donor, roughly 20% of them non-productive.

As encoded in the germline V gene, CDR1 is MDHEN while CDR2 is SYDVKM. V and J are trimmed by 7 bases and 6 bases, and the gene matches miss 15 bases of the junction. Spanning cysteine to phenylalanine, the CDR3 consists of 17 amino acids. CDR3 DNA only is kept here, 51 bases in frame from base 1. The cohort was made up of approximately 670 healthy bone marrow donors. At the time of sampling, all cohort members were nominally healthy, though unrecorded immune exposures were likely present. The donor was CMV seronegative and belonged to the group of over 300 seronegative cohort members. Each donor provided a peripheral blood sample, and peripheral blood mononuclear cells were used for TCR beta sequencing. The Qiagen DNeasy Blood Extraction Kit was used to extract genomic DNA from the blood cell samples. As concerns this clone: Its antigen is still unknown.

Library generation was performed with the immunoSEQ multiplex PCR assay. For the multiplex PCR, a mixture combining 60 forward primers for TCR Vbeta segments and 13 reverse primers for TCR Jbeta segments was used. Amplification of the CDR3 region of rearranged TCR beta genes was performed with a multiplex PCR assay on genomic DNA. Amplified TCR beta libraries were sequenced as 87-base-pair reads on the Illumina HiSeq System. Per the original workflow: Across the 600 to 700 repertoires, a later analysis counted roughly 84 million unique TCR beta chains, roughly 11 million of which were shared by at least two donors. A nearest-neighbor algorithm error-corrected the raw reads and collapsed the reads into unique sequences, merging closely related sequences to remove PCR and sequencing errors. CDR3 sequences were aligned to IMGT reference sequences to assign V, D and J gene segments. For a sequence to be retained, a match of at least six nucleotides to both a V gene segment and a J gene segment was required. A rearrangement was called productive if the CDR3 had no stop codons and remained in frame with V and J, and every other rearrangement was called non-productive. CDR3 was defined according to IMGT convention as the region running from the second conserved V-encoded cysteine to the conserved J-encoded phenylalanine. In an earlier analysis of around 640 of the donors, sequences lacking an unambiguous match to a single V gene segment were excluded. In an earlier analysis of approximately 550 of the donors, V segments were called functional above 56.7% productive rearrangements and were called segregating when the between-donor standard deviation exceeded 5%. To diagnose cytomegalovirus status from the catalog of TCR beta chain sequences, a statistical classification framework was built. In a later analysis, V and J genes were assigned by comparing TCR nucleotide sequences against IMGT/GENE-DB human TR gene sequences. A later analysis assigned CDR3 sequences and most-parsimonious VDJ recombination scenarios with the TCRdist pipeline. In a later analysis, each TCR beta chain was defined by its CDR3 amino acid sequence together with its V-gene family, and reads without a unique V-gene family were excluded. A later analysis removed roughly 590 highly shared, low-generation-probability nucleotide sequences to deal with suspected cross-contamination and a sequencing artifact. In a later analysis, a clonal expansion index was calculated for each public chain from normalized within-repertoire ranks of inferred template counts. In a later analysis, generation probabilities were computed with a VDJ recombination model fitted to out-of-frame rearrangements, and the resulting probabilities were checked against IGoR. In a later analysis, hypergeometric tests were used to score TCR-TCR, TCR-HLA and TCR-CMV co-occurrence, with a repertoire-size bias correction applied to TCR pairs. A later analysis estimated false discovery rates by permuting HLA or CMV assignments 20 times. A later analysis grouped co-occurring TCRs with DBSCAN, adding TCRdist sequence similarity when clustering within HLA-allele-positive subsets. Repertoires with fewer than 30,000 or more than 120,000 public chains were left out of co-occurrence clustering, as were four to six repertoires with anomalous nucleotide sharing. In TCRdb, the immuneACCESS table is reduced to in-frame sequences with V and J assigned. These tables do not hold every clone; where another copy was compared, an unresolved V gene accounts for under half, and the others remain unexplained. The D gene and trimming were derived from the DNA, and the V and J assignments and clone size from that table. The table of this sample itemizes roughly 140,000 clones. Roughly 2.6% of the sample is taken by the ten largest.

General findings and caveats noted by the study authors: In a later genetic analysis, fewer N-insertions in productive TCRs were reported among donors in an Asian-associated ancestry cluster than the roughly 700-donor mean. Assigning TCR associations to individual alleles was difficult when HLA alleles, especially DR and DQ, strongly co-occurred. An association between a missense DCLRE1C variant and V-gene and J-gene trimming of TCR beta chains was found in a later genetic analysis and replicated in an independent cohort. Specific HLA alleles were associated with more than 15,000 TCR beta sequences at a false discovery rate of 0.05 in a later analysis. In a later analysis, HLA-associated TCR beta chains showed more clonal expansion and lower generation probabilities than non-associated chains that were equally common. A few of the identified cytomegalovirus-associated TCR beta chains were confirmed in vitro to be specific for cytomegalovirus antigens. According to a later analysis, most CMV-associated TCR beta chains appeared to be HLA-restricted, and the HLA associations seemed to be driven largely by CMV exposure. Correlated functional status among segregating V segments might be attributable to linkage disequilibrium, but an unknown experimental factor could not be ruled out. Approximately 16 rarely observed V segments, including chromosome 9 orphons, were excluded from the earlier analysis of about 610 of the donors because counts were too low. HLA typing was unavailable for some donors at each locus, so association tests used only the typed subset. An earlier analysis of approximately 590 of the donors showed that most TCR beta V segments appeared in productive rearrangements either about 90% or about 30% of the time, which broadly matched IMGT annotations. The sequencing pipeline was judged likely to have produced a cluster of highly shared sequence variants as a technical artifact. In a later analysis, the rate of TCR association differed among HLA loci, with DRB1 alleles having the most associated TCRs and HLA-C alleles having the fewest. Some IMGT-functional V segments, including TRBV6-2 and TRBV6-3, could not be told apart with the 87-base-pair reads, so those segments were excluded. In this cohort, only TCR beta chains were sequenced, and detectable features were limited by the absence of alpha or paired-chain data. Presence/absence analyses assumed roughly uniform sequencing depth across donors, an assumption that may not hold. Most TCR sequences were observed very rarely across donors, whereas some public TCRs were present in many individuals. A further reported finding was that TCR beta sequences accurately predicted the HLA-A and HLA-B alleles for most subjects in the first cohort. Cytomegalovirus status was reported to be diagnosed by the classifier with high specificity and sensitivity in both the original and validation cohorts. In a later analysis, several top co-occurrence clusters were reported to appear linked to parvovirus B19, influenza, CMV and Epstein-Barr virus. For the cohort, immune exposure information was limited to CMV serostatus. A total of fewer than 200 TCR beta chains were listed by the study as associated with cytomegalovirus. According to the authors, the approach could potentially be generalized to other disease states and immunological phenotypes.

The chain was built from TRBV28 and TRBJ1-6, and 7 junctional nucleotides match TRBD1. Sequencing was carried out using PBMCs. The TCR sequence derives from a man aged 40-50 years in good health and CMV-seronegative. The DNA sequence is TGTGCCAGCACCCGGGATACCCCGGGACAGTTTAATTCACCCCTCCACTTT. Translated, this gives CASTRDTPGQFNSPLHF.